This entry lists 29 T cell receptor beta chains sequenced from one sample in a study of blood T cell repertoires in COVID-19. The repertoire was sequenced with immunoSEQ multiplex PCR; TCRdb's copy has only in-frame clones and lacks some. The repertoire holds some 150,000 clones, with approximately 86% as singletons. Specimen: peripheral blood. All receptors come from a man aged 55 to 70 who had recovered from COVID-19.

This rearrangement joins TRBV12-5 to TRBJ2-7, with 11 bases that match TRBD1. J was trimmed by 4 bases and V by 5 bases; bases with no gene match: 13. The CDR3 consists of 17 residues. In germline, CDR1 is LGHNT, CDR2 FRNRAP. The CDR3 sequence is CASGRRGQGATRYEQYF. The CDR3 DNA follows: TGTGCTAGTGGTCGGCGAGGACAGGGGGCGACTCGATACGAGCAGTACTTC.

The chain joins TRBV11-3 to TRBJ2-5; 11 nucleotides agree with TRBD1. Germline lookup yields CDR1 SGHNT and CDR2 YENEEA. The CDR3 runs 15 residues. The V and J ends lost 1 base and 5 bases, in that order; junction bases with no gene match: 3. The CDR3 is CASSLGTGGEETQYF. CDR3 in DNA: TGTGCCAGCAGCTTAGGGACAGGGGGCGAGGAGACCCAGTACTTC.

CDR3 in amino acids: CASRETGNYEQYF. The CDR3 bases are TGTGCCAGCAGAGAGACAGGGAACTACGAGCAGTACTTC. The chain couples TRBV27 to TRBJ2-7; 7 nucleotides agree with TRBD1. This CDR3 is 13 amino acids long. After removal of 6 bases from V and 3 bases from J, the junction contained 5 bases not matched to a gene. Germline values: CDR1 MNHEY, CDR2 SMNVEV (reference sequence).

V gene TRBV24-1 combines with J gene TRBJ2-1; D is ambiguous. This CDR3 spans 16 amino acids. With 2 bases removed from V and 0 bases from J, the gap between germline ends came to 10 bases. Germline CDR1 reads KGHDR; CDR2 reads SFDVKD. The CDR3 DNA sequence: TGTGCCACCAGTGATTCCCTCCCGAGCTCCTACAATGAGCAGTTCTTC. Its translation: CATSDSLPSSYNEQFF.

The chain has TRBV6-6 and TRBJ2-5; 8 bases align to TRBD1. The germline gives CDR1 MNHNY, CDR2 SVGAGI (reference sequence). CDR3 length: 13 residues. Losses at the gene ends were 0 bases for V and 9 bases for J; bases not matched to a gene: 3. CDR3 coding DNA: TGTGCCAGCAGTTACTCTGAGACAGGGGCCCAGTACTTC. This gives the protein CASSYSETGAQYF.

The DNA of the CDR3 is TGTGCCAGCAGCCCGGGCCAACAGGGGGGTAATTCACCCCTCCACTTT. As protein: CASSPGQQGGNSPLHF. V is TRBV9 and J is TRBJ1-6; TRBD1 matches 8 bases. The CDR3 has 16 amino acids. V shed 4 bases and J 6 bases; nucleotides not matched to a gene: 9. Per germline, CDR1 SGDLS and CDR2 YYNGEE. The full variable domain, completed using reference TRBV9 and TRBJ1-6, is DSGVTQTPKHLITATGQRVTLRCSPRSGDLSVYWYQQSLDQGLQFLIQYYNGEERAKGNILERFSAQQFPDLHSELNLSSLELGDSALYFCASSPGQQGGNSPLHFGNGTRLTVT.

Comment on this clone: Other DNA sequences from this sample encode an identical CDR3 as well. This chain joins TRBV19 and TRBJ1-5; possibly TRBD1 for D (5 bases). The ends were cut back, 4 bases at V and 6 bases at J, with 10 bases in the middle. Looked up from germline, CDR1 is LNHDA and CDR2 is SQIVND (reference sequence). The length of the CDR3 is 13 residues. Here the CDR3 reads CASSTGGGQPQHF. The DNA for the CDR3 is TGTGCCAGTAGTACGGGGGGTGGTCAGCCCCAGCATTTT.

The genes are TRBV11-2 and TRBJ2-7, with TRBD2 identical over 11 bases. Trimming cost V 4 bases and J 2 bases; bases outside gene matches: 4. The CDR3 totals 15 residues. CDR1 and CDR2 (germline): SGHAT, FQNNGV. Written as DNA, the CDR3 is TGTGCCAGCAGCTCGGGACTAGCGGATCCCTACGAGCAGTACTTC. Translated, it gives CASSSGLADPYEQYF.

This chain connects TRBV6-6 to TRBJ1-2; weak D call: TRBD1 (5 bases). The CDR3 covers 14 residues. Germline values: CDR1 MNHNY, CDR2 SVGAGI (reference sequence). Between the trimmed V and J ends, which lost 6 bases and 4 bases, there was a span of 15 bases. The CDR3 is CASSLGTGGYGYTF. The CDR3 DNA is TGTGCCAGCAGCCTTGGGACGGGGGGCTATGGCTACACCTTC.

The chain combines TRBV5-1 with TRBJ1-1, with D possibly being TRBD1 (5 bases). Germline CDR1 and CDR2: SGHRS and YFSETQ. This CDR3 region has 15 residues. Trimming stripped 4 bases from V and 2 bases from J, with 15 bases between. The CDR3 coding sequence is TGCGCCAGCAGCCCCCCGGGGGAGTTAAACACTGAAGCTTTCTTT. Its translation is CASSPPGELNTEAFF.

This chain joins TRBV2 and TRBJ1-5; D gene uncertain. Germline V gives CDR1 SNHLY, CDR2 FYNNEI. The CDR3 totals 13 residues. V was trimmed by 1 base and J by 9 bases, leaving 10 bases between them. Written as DNA, the CDR3 is TGTGCCAGCAGTGAAGGGCCTGGAGCGCCCCAGCATTTT. Its protein product is CASSEGPGAPQHF.

The gene calls are TRBV5-1 and TRBJ1-1; D gene uncertain. Germline loops: CDR1 SGHRS, CDR2 YFSETQ. The CDR3 sequence is 15 residues long. V shed 4 bases and J shed 5 bases, with 18 bases lying between them. CDR3 region: CASSPREGDGTEAFF. The CDR3 DNA sequence: TGCGCCAGCAGCCCCCGGGAAGGAGATGGGACTGAAGCTTTCTTT.

The chain links TRBV24-1 to TRBJ2-2; tentative D call: TRBD2 (6 bases). CDR1 and CDR2 (germline): KGHDR, SFDVKD. This CDR3 is 16 amino acids long. Trimming cost V 4 bases and J 0 bases, with 11 bases left between them. The CDR3 loop is CATSEVSGANTGELFF. The CDR3 region has the DNA TGTGCCACCAGTGAAGTTTCGGGGGCGAACACCGGGGAGCTGTTTTTT.

The chain carries TRBV20-1 and TRBJ2-2; the match to TRBD1 covers 9 bases. Germline V gene lookup returns CDR1 DFQATT and CDR2 SNEGSKA (reference sequence). This CDR3 contains 16 residues. J lost 5 bases, V lost 3 bases, and 10 bases had no gene match. This chain's CDR3 is CSASIPGQGGTGELFF. DNA for the CDR3: TGCAGTGCTAGTATTCCGGGACAGGGTGGAACCGGGGAGCTGTTTTTT.

The chain recombines TRBV6-5 with TRBJ1-2, with 9 bases lining up with TRBD1. V lost 5 bases and J lost 8; bases outside the gene matches: 9. The CDR3 runs 14 residues. In germline, CDR1 is MNHEY, CDR2 SVGAGI. The CDR3 region has the DNA TGTGCCAGCAGTCAGGACAGGGGTCTATGGGGCTACACCTTC. Amino acids: CASSQDRGLWGYTF.

The chain couples TRBV7-2 to TRBJ2-3; TRBD1 is a possible D gene (6 bases). Germline-derived CDR1 and CDR2 are SGHTA and FQGNSA. The CDR3 consists of 15 residues. V lost 3 bases and J 15 bases, leaving 25 bases between the germline ends. This CDR3 is CASSFYRADLGFSYF. Written as DNA, the CDR3 is TGTGCCAGCAGCTTCTACAGGGCGGACCTGGGTTTCTCATATTTT.

V is TRBV5-6 and J is TRBJ1-1; D ambiguous. The length of the CDR3 is 13 residues. Trimming cost V 4 bases and J 3 bases, with 10 bases left between them. Per the germline V gene, CDR1 is SGHDT and CDR2 is YYEEEE. The chain's CDR3 is CASSRLRDTEAFF. The CDR3 DNA follows: TGTGCCAGCAGCAGACTACGGGACACTGAAGCTTTCTTT. The complete variable domain, with remaining parts taken from reference TRBV5-6 and TRBJ1-1, reads DAGVTQSPTHLIKTRGQQVTLRCSPKSGHDTVSWYQQALGQGPQFIFQYYEEEERQRGNFPDRFSGHQFPNYSSELNVNALLLGDSALYLCASSRLRDTEAFFGQGTRLTVV.

The chain combines TRBV2 with TRBJ2-7; a weak D match, TRBD1 (6 bases). V was clipped by 5 bases and J by 0 bases, with 11 bases between them. Germline CDR1 is SNHLY and CDR2 is FYNNEI. The CDR3 is 14 amino acids. CDR3 sequence (DNA): TGTGCCAGCAGTCAACAGGGCGACTCCTACGAGCAGTACTTC. Its translation: CASSQQGDSYEQYF. Full variable domain (rest looked up from reference TRBV2 and TRBJ2-7): EPEVTQTPSHQVTQMGQEVILRCVPISNHLYFYWYRQILGQKVEFLVSFYNNEISEKSEIFDDQFSVERPDGSNFTLKIRSTKLEDSAMYFCASSQQGDSYEQYFGPGTRLTVT.

CDR3 in amino acids: CASSQGELGGTGELFF. DNA for the CDR3: TGTGCCAGCAGCCAAGGGGAGCTGGGAGGCACCGGGGAGCTGTTTTTT. The J gene is TRBJ2-2, the V gene TRBV3-1 (or the pseudogene TRBV3-2); TRBD2 is a possible D gene (6 bases). From germline, CDR1 is LGHDT and CDR2 YNNKEL (reference sequence). Trimming left V 1 base short and J 4 bases short, with 13 bases between. There are 16 residues in the CDR3.

J is TRBJ1-5 and V is TRBV4-1, with 8 bases that match TRBD1. With 4 bases clipped from V and 2 bases from J, the junction kept 7 bases outside the gene matches. The CDR3 extends over 16 amino acids. Germline CDR1 MGHRA, CDR2 YSYEKL. CDR3 region: CASSLTDRVRNQPQHF. Written as DNA, the CDR3 is TGCGCCAGCAGCCTTACGGACAGGGTACGCAATCAGCCCCAGCATTTT.

V gene TRBV6-2 or TRBV6-3 combines with J gene TRBJ1-1, with D tentatively TRBD1 (6 bases). Germline V gene lookup returns CDR1 MNHEY and CDR2 SVGEGT. V lost 2 bases and J lost 4, with 11 bases in between. The CDR3 contains 14 residues. CDR3 nucleotide sequence: TGTGCCAGCAGTTACCTTACAGGGATCACTGAAGCTTTCTTT. Protein product: CASSYLTGITEAFF.

This clone was counted a few times. Distinct nucleotide sequences in the sample also encode this CDR3. The chain recombines TRBV11-3 with TRBJ1-1; D gene ambiguous. V lost 1 base to trimming and J lost 1 base, with 7 bases between them. The germline CDR1 and CDR2 sequences are SGHNT and YENEEA. The CDR3 totals 14 residues. The CDR3 DNA reads as TGTGCCAGCAGCTTAGGTACGGGGAACACTGAAGCTTTCTTT. Its protein product is CASSLGTGNTEAFF.

Written as DNA, the CDR3 is TGCGCCAGCAGCATAGCGGGGGCCAGCACAGATACGCAGTATTTT. It encodes CASSIAGASTDTQYF. The J gene is TRBJ2-3, the V gene TRBV5-1; 9 nucleotides agree with TRBD2. Germline CDR1 and CDR2: SGHRS and YFSETQ. This CDR3 comprises 15 residues. V shed 4 bases, J shed 0 bases, and the junction held 3 bases outside the gene matches.

V is TRBV28 and J is TRBJ1-2; perhaps TRBD1 as D (6 bases). V lost 4 bases, J lost 14 bases, and 17 bases lay in between. This CDR3 has 12 residues. Germline CDR1 and CDR2: MDHEN and SYDVKM. CDR3 nucleotides: TGTGCCAGCAGTTCCAAGGGCAGGGGACAAACCTTC. It encodes CASSSKGRGQTF.

The rearrangement uses TRBV16 and TRBJ2-2; D may be TRBD2 (6 bases). CDR3 length: 17 residues. Trimming took 2 bases from V and 5 from J, leaving 18 bases between them. CDR1 is KGHSY, CDR2 FQNENV, per germline. As DNA, the CDR3 is TGTGCCAGCAGCCAACCCCCGCGGGCGGGGCGGACCGGGGAGCTGTTTTTT. Protein product: CASSQPPRAGRTGELFF.

This rearrangement joins TRBV13 to TRBJ2-5; TRBD2 matches at 9 bases. CDR1 and CDR2 (germline): PRHDT, FYEKMQ (reference sequence). V lost 8 bases to trimming and J lost 1 base; unmatched junction nucleotides: 8. The CDR3 has 15 residues. The CDR3 loop is CASATAGGSQETQYF. CDR3 coding DNA: TGTGCCAGCGCTACCGCGGGGGGGTCCCAAGAGACCCAGTACTTC.

The chain has TRBV9 and TRBJ1-3, with 12 positions matching TRBD1. Germline CDR1 SGDLS, CDR2 YYNGEE. The trim removed 2 bases at V and 4 bases at J, leaving 4 bases unmatched. The CDR3 loop spans 16 amino acids. The CDR3 region is CASSVGTGGLGNTIYF. In DNA, the CDR3 is TGTGCCAGCAGCGTGGGGACAGGGGGCCTCGGAAACACCATATATTTT.

Ten or more counts support this clone. The gene calls are TRBV4-3 and TRBJ2-5, with a possible D match to TRBD2 (5 bases). Germline V gene data show CDR1 as LGHNA and CDR2 as YSLEER. The CDR3 has 14 amino acids. V lost 0 bases, J lost 3 bases, and 8 bases lay in between. This CDR3 reads CASSQDTGKETQYF. The CDR3 bases are TGCGCCAGCAGCCAAGATACGGGGAAAGAGACCCAGTACTTC.

J is TRBJ2-1 and V is TRBV4-2; 8 bases are a match to TRBD2. The CDR3 is 16 amino acids. The germline V gene encodes CDR1 LGHNA and CDR2 YNFKEQ. Trimming at V came to 4 bases and at J to 8 bases, leaving 13 bases not matched to a gene. CDR3 protein: CASSPWERGNGYEQFF. CDR3 coding DNA: TGTGCCAGCAGCCCCTGGGAGCGGGGGAACGGCTATGAGCAGTTCTTC.